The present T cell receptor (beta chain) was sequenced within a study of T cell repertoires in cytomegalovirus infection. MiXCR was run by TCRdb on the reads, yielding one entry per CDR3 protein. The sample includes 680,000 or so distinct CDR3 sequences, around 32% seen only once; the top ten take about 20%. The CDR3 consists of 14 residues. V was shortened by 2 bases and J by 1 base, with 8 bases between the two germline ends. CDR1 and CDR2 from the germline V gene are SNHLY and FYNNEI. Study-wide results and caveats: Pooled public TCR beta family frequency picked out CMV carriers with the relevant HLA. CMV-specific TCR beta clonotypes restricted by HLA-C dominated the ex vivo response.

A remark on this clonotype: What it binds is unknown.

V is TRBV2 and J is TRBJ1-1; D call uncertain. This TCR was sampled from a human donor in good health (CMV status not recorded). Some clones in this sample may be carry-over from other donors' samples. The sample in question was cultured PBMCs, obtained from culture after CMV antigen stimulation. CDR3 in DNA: TGTGCCAGCAGTGAAATGTTGGAGAACACTGAAGCTTTCTTT. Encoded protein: CASSEMLENTEAFF.